The present entry profiles one T cell receptor beta chain with its context. Its antigen remains unknown. Repeated repertoire sampling spanned the course of chemoradiotherapy. The source of the sample is a study of chemoradiotherapy in HPV16-positive cancers. Study-wide background: Candidate HPV-specific clones and shared TCR motifs came from a couple of HPV16-positive patients.

The data were produced by immunoSEQ multiplex PCR, yet TCRdb's version contains in-frame clones alone and is incomplete. The sample includes more than 20,000 clones, roughly nine tenths of them seen just once. General study findings and limits: Candidate HPV-specific clones and E7-related TCR motifs grew in tumor during treatment. Better recurrence-free survival went with HPV-responsive T-cell expansion in HPV16-positive patients.

The CDR3 runs to 16 residues. Trimming took off 2 bases at V and 0 bases at J, with 15 bases between the two ends. Germline V gene sequence: CDR1 SGHRS, CDR2 YFSETQ. The TCR comes from a human donor with HPV-associated anogenital cancer. This chain joins TRBV5-1 and TRBJ2-7; maybe TRBD2 (5 bases). The source was blood, collected from a patient who underwent chemoradiotherapy. The CDR3 protein is CASSLRSGFPSYEQYF. Written as DNA, the CDR3 is TGCGCCAGCAGCTTACGGAGCGGTTTTCCCTCCTACGAGCAGTACTTC.